These 5 T cell receptor beta chains share one sample of origin, sequenced in a study of blood T cell repertoires in COVID-19 (dated by TCRdb to 2018 to 2021). The library was made by the immunoSEQ multiplex PCR assay. What TCRdb holds here is the immuneACCESS table cut down to in-frame rearrangements. Part of the clones is not present; checked against another copy, under half of the missing clones reflect an unresolved V gene, and the others are unexplained. Within this sample are around 300,000 clones, with 80% to 90% of them counted one time only. The top ten clones comprise 2.4% of the sample. Sequencing was performed on PBMCs or T cells enriched from blood (not recorded which). The receptor set was obtained from a woman in her late teens or twenties who had recovered from COVID-19.

The genes are TRBV3-1 (or the pseudogene TRBV3-2) and TRBJ1-2; 10 bases line up with TRBD1. This CDR3 region has 16 residues. The V gene end was trimmed by 1 base and the J gene end by 4 bases; junction bases not matched to a gene: 6. The germline V gene encodes CDR1 LGHDT and CDR2 YNNKEL (reference sequence). Here the CDR3 reads CASSQGWDRGFYGYTF. The CDR3 coding sequence is TGTGCCAGCAGCCAAGGCTGGGACAGGGGATTCTATGGCTACACCTTC.

This chain joins TRBV5-6 and TRBJ2-3; maybe TRBD1 (6 bases). The length of the CDR3 is 17 residues. V lost 4 bases and J 0 bases, leaving 18 bases between the germline ends. Germline V lookup: CDR1 SGHDT, CDR2 YYEEEE. In DNA, the CDR3 is TGTGCCAGCAGCCGCATTAAGGGGGAAACTAGCACAGATACGCAGTATTTT. It specifies CASSRIKGETSTDTQYF.

To note about this clone: The same CDR3 can be traced to other DNA sequences in this sample. The J gene is TRBJ1-2, the V gene TRBV12-3 or TRBV12-4; 7 bases line up with TRBD1. The V segment lost 4 bases and the J segment 7 bases; nucleotides outside the gene matches: 6. The CDR3 loop spans 13 amino acids. The CDR3 loop reads CASSSRQGSGYTF. In nucleotides, the CDR3 is TGTGCCAGCAGTTCCCGACAGGGCAGTGGCTACACCTTC.

The chain combines TRBV7-6 with TRBJ2-3; 12 nucleotides match TRBD2. Trimming took 4 bases from V and 2 from J; bases not matched to a gene: 4. The CDR3 is 16 residues long. Germline V gene lookup returns CDR1 SGHVS and CDR2 FNYEAQ. The chain's CDR3 is CASSSLAGGYTDTQYF. Written as DNA, the CDR3 is TGTGCCAGCAGCTCTCTAGCGGGGGGGTACACAGATACGCAGTATTTT.

The chain carries TRBV10-3 and TRBJ1-5; no firm D call. V was clipped by 2 bases and J by 6 bases, with 5 bases between them. Germline-derived CDR1 and CDR2 are ENHRY and SYGVKD. The CDR3 loop spans 12 amino acids. CDR3 nucleotide sequence: TGTGCCATCAGTGAGGGAGGTCAGCCCCAGCATTTT. It encodes CAISEGGQPQHF.